The next 7 T cell receptor beta chains were all read from a single sample in a study of blood T cell repertoires in COVID-19. Some clones are missing from TCRdb's copy, which holds only in-frame ones; the method was immunoSEQ multiplex PCR. The sample holds about 87,000 clones; about 80% are singletons and the top ten take approximately 2%. Sequencing input: peripheral blood. Receptor source: a woman in her 70s with acute or convalescent COVID-19.

This clone appeared a few times. In DNA form, the CDR3 reads TGTGCCAGCAGCTTCGGGACTAGCGGGGGCCAAGAGACCCAGTACTTC. Its translation is CASSFGTSGGQETQYF. The chain links TRBV6-2 or TRBV6-3 to TRBJ2-5; 14 nucleotides match TRBD2. After removal of 6 bases from V and 1 base from J, the junction contained 4 bases not matched to a gene. Per the germline V gene, CDR1 is MNHEY and CDR2 is SVGEGT. There are 16 residues in the CDR3.

This chain links TRBV6-5 with TRBJ2-3; D unclear. This CDR3 region has 14 residues. Germline values: CDR1 MNHEY, CDR2 SVGAGI. V dropped 2 bases and J dropped 6 bases, with 12 bases sitting between them. The CDR3 region has the DNA TGTGCCAGCAGTTACGGGCCAGCCTCTGATACGCAGTATTTT. This encodes CASSYGPASDTQYF.

The chain uses TRBV5-1 and TRBJ1-1, with no clear D. Germline V gene lookup returns CDR1 SGHRS and CDR2 YFSETQ. The length of the CDR3 is 12 residues. The V end lost 6 bases, the J end lost 1 base, and 7 bases lay between the germline ends. CDR3 amino acids: CASKETNTEAFF. The DNA of the CDR3 is TGCGCCAGCAAGGAGACGAACACTGAAGCTTTCTTT.

This chain uses TRBV11-3 with TRBJ2-6; D possibly corresponds to TRBD2 (6 bases). The CDR3 spans 17 residues. Trimming shortened V by 3 bases and J by 2 bases, and 14 bases separated the two germline ends. Germline assignment: CDR1 SGHNT and CDR2 YENEEA. The DNA of the CDR3 is TGTGCCAGCAGCTTTTACCCGGGGGTAACTGGGGCCAACGTCCTGACTTTC. It yields the protein CASSFYPGVTGANVLTF.

The genes are TRBV29-1 and TRBJ2-5; 11 positions match TRBD2. CDR3 length equals 13 residues. Germline CDR1 SQVTM, CDR2 ANQGSEA. V dropped 4 bases and J dropped 2; count of bases not matched to a gene: 0. CDR3 nucleotide sequence: TGCAGCGTTGGACTAGCGGGGCAAGAGACCCAGTACTTC. Its translation: CSVGLAGQETQYF. Full variable domain (outside the CDR3, taken from reference TRBV29-1 and TRBJ2-5): SAVISQKPSRDICQRGTSLTIQCQVDSQVTMMFWYRQQPGQSLTLIATANQGSEATYESGFVIDKFPISRPNLTFSTLTVSNMSPEDSSIYLCSVGLAGQETQYFGPGTRLLVL.

The genes are TRBV10-3 and TRBJ2-7; D possibly corresponds to TRBD1 (5 bases). The CDR3 has 13 amino acids. V was pared by 11 bases and J by 2 bases, with 16 bases between. The germline V gene has CDR1 ENHRY and CDR2 SYGVKD. The CDR3 spells CAVGPPGPYEQYF. CDR3 sequence (DNA): TGTGCCGTGGGGCCCCCTGGCCCCTACGAGCAGTACTTC.

This clone is a singleton in its sample. The J gene is TRBJ2-1, the V gene TRBV18, with no clear D. CDR3 size: 15 residues. The germline V and J ends were trimmed by 2 bases and 5 bases, with 13 bases remaining between them. Germline lookup yields CDR1 KGHSH and CDR2 LQKENI. The CDR3 nucleotides are TGTGCCAGCTCACCAACTAATACAAAAGACAATGAGCAGTTCTTC. This gives the protein CASSPTNTKDNEQFF.